This T cell receptor (beta chain) originates from a study of cytomegalovirus exposure and HLA in healthy donors. CDR1 SGHKS and CDR2 YYEKEE come from the germline V gene (reference sequence). Trimming cost V 0 bases and J 2 bases; bases outside gene matches: 6. This CDR3 is built from 16 residues. Donors in the study were healthy people who gave bone marrow. Vbeta (60) and Jbeta (13) primers were used in the PCR. Clones were read by immunoSEQ multiplex PCR, and TCRdb kept only the in-frame ones, dropping some. There are roughly 200,000 clones in the sample; roughly 80% occur only once, and roughly 2.7% lies in the top ten.

The sequencing input was PBMCs. The receptor was derived from a female donor in good health and CMV-seronegative. The rearrangement uses TRBV5-5 and TRBJ2-7; 9 bases are a match to TRBD1. The CDR3 DNA follows: TGTGCCAGCAGCTTGGGGGGGACAGGGTTGCCCTACGAGCAGTACTTC. This encodes CASSLGGTGLPYEQYF.